This passage covers 4 T cell receptor beta chains from one sample sequenced in a study of blood T cell repertoires in COVID-19. The method was immunoSEQ multiplex PCR; TCRdb's version includes in-frame clones alone and lacks a portion of them. The repertoire includes about 210,000 clones, roughly 80% of them detected once, and 2% to 3% sits in the top ten. The material sequenced was peripheral blood. Source of these receptors: a woman in her 40s with active or convalescent COVID-19.

This clone was seen only a few times. This sequence joins TRBV5-1 and TRBJ1-2, with unresolved D. This CDR3 is 13 amino acids long. The germline gives CDR1 SGHRS, CDR2 YFSETQ. V lost 4 bases to trimming and J lost 7 bases, with 14 bases between them. The CDR3 sequence is CASSVDGQRGYTF. CDR3 coding DNA: TGCGCCAGCAGCGTTGACGGCCAGCGTGGCTACACCTTC. Variable domain in full (rest from reference TRBV5-1 and TRBJ1-2): KAGVTQTPRYLIKTRGQQVTLSCSPISGHRSVSWYQQTPGQGLQFLFEYFSETQRNKGNFPGRFSGRQFSNSRSEMNVSTLELGDSALYLCASSVDGQRGYTFGSGTRLTVV.

There are a few counts of this clone. The chain links TRBV7-9 to TRBJ2-2; TRBD2 aligns across 7 bases. Losses at the gene ends were 5 bases for V and 12 bases for J; bases not matched to a gene: 9. The CDR3 length is 13 residues. Looked up from germline, CDR1 is SEHNR and CDR2 is FQNEAQ (reference sequence). CDR3 protein: CASSSLAAGQLFF. In DNA form, the CDR3 reads TGTGCCAGCAGCAGTCTCGCAGCGGGGCAGCTGTTTTTT.

The rearrangement joins TRBV10-1 to TRBJ2-3, with TRBD2 matching 7 bases. The germline V gene has CDR1 WNHNN and CDR2 SYGVQD (reference sequence). The CDR3 length is 20 residues. V dropped 4 bases and J dropped 0; count of bases not matched to a gene: 19. For the CDR3, the DNA is TGCGCCAGCAGTGGAGCCTCCCCTGGGAGGGGAAGAGCTAGCACAGATACGCAGTATTTT. It is translated as CASSGASPGRGRASTDTQYF.

This chain uses TRBV5-4 with TRBJ1-6; D unclear. This CDR3 has 15 residues. Germline CDR1 is SGHNT and CDR2 is YYREEE (reference sequence). Deletions cut 0 bases from V and 9 bases from J, with 13 bases between. For the CDR3, the DNA is TGTGCCAGCAGCTTGGGTAGGAGCCCGGCTTCACCCCTCCACTTT. This gives the protein CASSLGRSPASPLHF.